These 17 T cell receptor beta chains came from one sample sequenced in a study of shared clonotypes between healthy human individuals. The assay was immunoSEQ multiplex PCR, and TCRdb's table has in-frame clones only and misses some. In the table there are some 1,100,000 clones, about 84% of which are singletons. The sample taken for sequencing was memory CD4+ T cells from PBMCs. Indicated subset: CD45RA-negative fraction. The receptor source for this set is a man younger than 35 in good health. Some clones in this sample may be carry-over from other donors' samples.

The chain joins TRBV6-1 to TRBJ1-3, with D hard to call. V was cut by 6 bases and J by 4 bases, with 13 bases left in between. This CDR3 is 14 amino acids long. Germline V gene data show CDR1 as MNHNS and CDR2 as SASEGT. The CDR3 loop reads CASRVTEMGNTIYF. CDR3 DNA sequence: TGTGCCAGCAGGGTTACAGAGATGGGAAACACCATATATTTT.

This clone was detected ten times or more. The J gene is TRBJ1-2, the V gene TRBV28, with D tentatively TRBD1 (6 bases). V lost 3 bases and J lost 2, with 19 bases in between. The CDR3 contains 17 residues. Germline V CDR1 and CDR2: MDHEN, SYDVKM. CDR3 sequence: CASSFEGHPLQNYGYTF. The DNA for the CDR3 is TGTGCCAGCAGTTTCGAGGGACACCCCCTCCAGAACTATGGCTACACCTTC.

The V gene is TRBV5-1, the J gene TRBJ2-2; no clear D. From germline, CDR1 is SGHRS and CDR2 YFSETQ. The CDR3 covers 13 residues. V lost 6 bases, J lost 2 bases, and 8 bases lay in between. DNA for the CDR3: TGCGCCAGCAAGCCAGACAACACCGGGGAGCTGTTTTTT. Encoded protein: CASKPDNTGELFF.

This clone was detected many times. The J gene is TRBJ2-2, the V gene TRBV5-4; D gene unclear. Germline V CDR1 and CDR2: SGHNT, YYREEE (reference sequence). V was trimmed by 1 base and J by 4 bases, leaving 8 bases between them. The CDR3 runs 14 residues. The CDR3 coding sequence is TGTGCCAGCAGCTTGAATGCAGGCACCGGGGAGCTGTTTTTT. It specifies CASSLNAGTGELFF.

To note about this clone: This may come from a read error, since a much larger clone is one base off. The sample contains more than one DNA sequence encoding this CDR3. The chain has TRBV7-9 and TRBJ2-5; no firm D call. The CDR3 totals 11 residues. Deletions cut 3 bases from V and 2 bases from J, with 1 base between. Germline lookup yields CDR1 SEHNR and CDR2 FQNEAQ (reference sequence). CDR3 sequence: CASSFQETQYF. Written as DNA, the CDR3 is TGTGCCAGCAGCTTTCAAGAGACCCAGTACTTC.

As DNA, the CDR3 is TGTGCCAGCAGTTCCCTAGCGGGAGGCACAGATACGCAGTATTTT. This gives the protein CASSSLAGGTDTQYF. The J gene is TRBJ2-3, the V gene TRBV27, with 10 nucleotides matching TRBD2. Trimming cost V 4 bases and J 1 base; bases outside gene matches: 2. Germline CDR1 MNHEY, CDR2 SMNVEV (reference sequence). The CDR3 contains 15 residues.

The genes are TRBV5-5 and TRBJ1-2; weak D call: TRBD1 (5 bases). From germline, CDR1 is SGHKS and CDR2 YYEKEE (reference sequence). CDR3 size: 15 residues. Between the trimmed V and J ends, which lost 0 bases and 2 bases, there was a span of 11 bases. DNA of the CDR3: TGTGCCAGCAGCTTGGTCGGGACTGAGAACTATGGCTACACCTTC. This translates into CASSLVGTENYGYTF.

The gene calls are TRBV18 and TRBJ1-1; tentatively, D is TRBD1 (5 bases). This CDR3 spans 14 amino acids. Trimming pared 1 base from V and 5 bases from J, leaving 11 bases between. Germline V gene sequence: CDR1 KGHSH, CDR2 LQKENI. The CDR3 sequence is CASSPLTGGTEAFF. The CDR3 nucleotides read TGTGCCAGCTCACCACTCACAGGAGGGACTGAAGCTTTCTTT.

The chain combines TRBV5-6 with TRBJ2-7; no definite D call. The CDR3 consists of 14 residues. The V end was cut by 3 bases, the J end by 2 bases, with 12 bases between. CDR1 is SGHDT, CDR2 YYEEEE, per germline. The CDR3 DNA reads TGTGCCAGCAGCTATTGGACGGCTACCTACGAGCAGTACTTC. Translating it yields CASSYWTATYEQYF.

The chain employs TRBV13 and TRBJ1-2, with unresolved D. V was cut by 0 bases and J by 8 bases, with 7 bases left in between. CDR1 is PRHDT and CDR2 is FYEKMQ in the germline V gene (reference sequence). The CDR3 sequence is 12 residues long. The CDR3 DNA follows: TGTGCCAGCAGCTTAGGGGTGTGGGGCTACACCTTC. Amino acid sequence: CASSLGVWGYTF.

The chain recombines TRBV5-1 with TRBJ2-1; possibly TRBD2 for D (6 bases). This CDR3 contains 15 residues. Germline CDR1 reads SGHRS; CDR2 reads YFSETQ. Trimming took 0 bases from V and 2 from J, leaving 9 bases between them. Here the CDR3 reads CASSLAGETYNEQFF. In nucleotides, the CDR3 is TGCGCCAGCAGCTTGGCGGGAGAAACCTACAATGAGCAGTTCTTC.

This chain joins TRBV7-2 and TRBJ2-7; the D gene could be TRBD1 or TRBD2 (5 bases each). Germline V gene data show CDR1 as SGHTA and CDR2 as FQGNSA. V dropped 6 bases and J dropped 4 bases, with 13 bases sitting between them. The CDR3 totals 13 residues. CDR3 sequence: CASSKGRWYEQYF. The CDR3 DNA sequence: TGTGCCAGCAGTAAGGGACGGTGGTACGAGCAGTACTTC.

This chain connects TRBV29-1 to TRBJ2-5; D remains unclear. Germline-derived CDR1 and CDR2 are SQVTM and ANQGSEA. Trimming cost V 2 bases and J 0 bases, with 10 bases left between them. This CDR3 is built from 14 residues. The CDR3 here is CSVESRRDQETQYF. The CDR3 DNA reads TGCAGCGTTGAATCGAGACGGGACCAAGAGACCCAGTACTTC.

The chain carries TRBV29-1 and TRBJ2-1; D ambiguous. Germline V gives CDR1 SQVTM, CDR2 ANQGSEA. V lost 7 bases and J 7 bases, leaving 8 bases between the germline ends. CDR3 size: 10 residues. The CDR3 region has the DNA TGCAGCGCCCAGAGGAATGAGCAGTTCTTC. This codes for CSAQRNEQFF.

The rearrangement joins TRBV11-2 to TRBJ1-1; no firm D call. The ends were cut back, 2 bases at V and 0 bases at J, with 7 bases in the middle. The CDR3 covers 14 residues. CDR1 is SGHAT, CDR2 FQNNGV, per germline. The CDR3 DNA is TGTGCCAGCAGCTTACCGCTGCTGAACACTGAAGCTTTCTTT. It is translated as CASSLPLLNTEAFF.

The chain couples TRBV5-4 to TRBJ1-1, with D possibly matching TRBD1 (5 bases). Germline loops: CDR1 SGHNT, CDR2 YYREEE (reference sequence). Trimming took 0 bases from V and 6 from J, leaving 9 bases between them. This CDR3 contains 13 residues. CDR3 sequence reads: CASSLDRISEAFF. CDR3 DNA sequence: TGTGCCAGCAGCTTGGACAGGATCTCTGAAGCTTTCTTT. Variable domain in full (rest from reference TRBV5-4 and TRBJ1-1): ETGVTQSPTHLIKTRGQQVTLRCSSQSGHNTVSWYQQALGQGPQFIFQYYREEENGRGNFPPRFSGLQFPNYSSELNVNALELDDSALYLCASSLDRISEAFFGQGTRLTVV.

The V call is TRBV7-9, the J call TRBJ2-7; D may be TRBD1 (5 bases). V was clipped by 7 bases and J by 4 bases, with 17 bases between them. Germline loops: CDR1 SEHNR, CDR2 FQNEAQ (reference sequence). This CDR3 comprises 14 residues. DNA for the CDR3: TGTGCCAGCACTCAAAGGGGTCAAACTTACGAGCAGTACTTC. Its translation is CASTQRGQTYEQYF.